The subject of this entry is one T cell receptor (beta chain). Its specificity is unknown. The data were taken from a study of beta chain features in type 1 diabetes. Sequenced material consisted of expressed TCRB transcripts (all of the isolated RNA was reverse transcribed). Data came from immunoSEQ multiplex PCR; TCRdb stores just in-frame clones and leaves some out. The data contain roughly 150,000 clones, around 7.9% of them singletons. The V gene end was trimmed by 6 bases and the J gene end by 7 bases; junction bases not matched to a gene: 14. The CDR3 totals 16 residues. From germline, CDR1 is SGHAT and CDR2 FQNNGV. Study results and limitations: Significant though moderate, a shortening of TCRB CDR3s appeared in all four CD4+ subsets of Type 1 diabetes patients.

The V gene is TRBV11-2, the J gene TRBJ2-1; 8 nucleotides match TRBD1. Sequencing input: central memory CD4+ T cells from blood. The sequence derives from a man younger than 35 with type 1 diabetes. The DNA for the CDR3 is TGTGCCAGCAGTTACAGAGCCGGGACAGGAGTTAATGAGCAGTTCTTC. It encodes CASSYRAGTGVNEQFF.